This TCR beta chain is from a study of human T cells and chemical hapten exposure. This clonotype was found a few times. Time point specified: healthy volunteer bleed at 6 weeks. The template was total RNA from unfractionated whole blood. TCRdb recomputed calls from the RACE reads with MiXCR, one row per CDR3 protein. The sample carries around 65,000 distinct CDR3 sequences, roughly 6.6% recorded once. V was pared by 4 bases and J by 1 base, with 14 bases between. The V gene's germline CDR1 is SGHTA and CDR2 FQGNSA. This CDR3 comprises 17 residues. The receptor was derived from a female donor in good health. Some clones in this sample may be carry-over from other donors' samples. Sequencing used whole blood. The chain carries TRBV7-2 and TRBJ2-6, with D possibly being TRBD1 (6 bases). The CDR3 DNA reads TGTGCCAGCAGCTCCCTATACAGGGCATCTGGGGCCAACGTCCTGACTTTC. Translated, it gives CASSSLYRASGANVLTF.